A single T cell receptor beta chain is shown here with its context. This clonotype was detected only once. This clone's antigen is unknown. Germline is not matched at one junction end, which may reflect a read error. CDR1 MNHEY and CDR2 SVGAGI were looked up in the germline V gene. From cysteine to phenylalanine, the CDR3 is 15 amino acids long. Only the CDR3 part of the read is kept: 45 bases, read in frame from the first base. The data stem from a study of tumor and adjacent non-tumor tissue in lung cancer (dated by TCRdb to 2017 to 2018). Looking at the study overall: Patients with adenocarcinoma (about 12), squamous cell carcinoma (2) and small cell lung cancer (1) were included in the cohort. Under 35 paired specimens, one tumor and one normal lung sample per patient, were profiled by TCRbeta CDR3 sequencing. Ages among the roughly 15 patients ranged from roughly 31 to 85 years, there were roughly ten men and 5 women, and disease was at TNM stage I to III. A total of around 130,000,000 productive TCRbeta reads were generated by sequencing, corresponding to an average of approximately 4.3 million reads per sample. The study compared bulk TCRbeta repertoires between lung tumor tissue and matched distant non-tumor lung tissue from around 16 lung cancer patients. Overall results and qualifications from the work: The methods do not name the sequencing platform or mention unique molecular identifiers. Younger patients had significantly higher TCR diversity, and higher tumor TCR diversity was associated with shorter overall and disease-free survival. TCR diversity (inverse Simpson) was significantly higher in tumor than in normal lung tissue (around 450 vs 150, P = 0.0075, Mann-Whitney U test). With only approximately 16 patients in the cohort, the authors noted that larger samples and more detailed clinical data are needed. Because peripheral blood was not sequenced, the blood TCRbeta repertoires of the lung cancer patients in the study went unexamined. The top 100 clones made up a significantly larger cumulative share of the repertoire in normal lung than in tumor tissue.

Libraries were constructed by multiplex PCR. The sample was run on an Illumina HiSeq 2500. Following protocols modified from ARM-PCR, the researchers constructed TCRbeta libraries through three rounds of nested PCR with primers (Table S4). PCR products of 200-500 bp were gel-excised and purified with the QIAquick gel extraction kit before sequencing. As for the original processing: Reads were cleaned with Trimmomatic, merged with FLASH into complete CDR3 sequences, and assigned to V(D)J germline segments with MiTCR. VDJtools was used to compute clonal diversity as the inverse Simpson's index. Productive reads were defined as in-frame sequences without a premature stop codon. Using fastp at Q25 and MiXCR, TCRdb reprocessed the public reads and kept productive beta chains. Each CDR3 protein appears once, grouped with its most common genes and DNA. TCRdb assigned the V and J calls; the authors' analysis was not used. For this sample there are 52,000 or so distinct CDR3 sequences; 74% appear just once. The ten most abundant clones make up more than 20% of the sample.

RNA was isolated from bulk, unsorted tissue, and RNA quality was assessed with a NanoDrop ND-1000 and an Agilent 2100. Normal lung samples were distant non-tumor tissue taken more than 3 cm from the tumor edge. The donors were newly diagnosed lung cancer patients admitted for thoracic surgery in China from August to November 2014 who had not received prior chemotherapy. Anyone who had undergone radiotherapy or chemotherapy before, or who had another cancer at the same time, was left out of the study. Pieces of surgical tissue measuring about 1-2 cm3 were kept in RNAlater solution and stored at -80 degrees C until use.

The chain links TRBV6-5 with TRBJ2-7; TRBD1 lines up with 9 middle nucleotides. Material: distant non-tumor lung tissue. The clonotype comes from a woman aged 60-75 years with non-small cell lung cancer. The sequenced DNA is TGTGCCAGCGCACTAGACCTCGACAGGGGGTACGAGCAATACTTC. Translated, it gives CASALDLDRGYEQYF.